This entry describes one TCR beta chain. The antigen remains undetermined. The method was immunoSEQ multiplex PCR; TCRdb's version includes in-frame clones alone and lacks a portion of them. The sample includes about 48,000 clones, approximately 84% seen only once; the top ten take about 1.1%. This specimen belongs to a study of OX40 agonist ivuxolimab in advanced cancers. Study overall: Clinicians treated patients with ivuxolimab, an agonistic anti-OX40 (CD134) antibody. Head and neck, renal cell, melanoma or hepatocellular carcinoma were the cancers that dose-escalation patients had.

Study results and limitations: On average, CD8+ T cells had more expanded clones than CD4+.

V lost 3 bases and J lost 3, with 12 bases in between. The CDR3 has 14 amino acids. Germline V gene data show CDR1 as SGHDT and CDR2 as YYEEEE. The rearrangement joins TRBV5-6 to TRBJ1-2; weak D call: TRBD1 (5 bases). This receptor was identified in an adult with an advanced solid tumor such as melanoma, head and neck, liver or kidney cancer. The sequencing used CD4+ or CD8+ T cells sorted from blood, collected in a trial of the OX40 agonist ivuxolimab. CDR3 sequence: CASSYTGVDYGYTF. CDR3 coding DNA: TGTGCCAGCAGCTATACGGGGGTCGACTATGGCTACACCTTC.